The 5 T cell receptor beta chains in this list originate from one sample, sequenced in a study of shared clonotypes between healthy human individuals. Profiling relied on immunoSEQ multiplex PCR, and the TCRdb table lists in-frame clones only, not all of them. This table has some 2,000,000 clones, 85% to 95% appearing once. The specimen sequenced was naive CD4+ T cells sorted from blood. The sample's subset: CD45RA+ positively selected. Source of these receptors: a man between 18 and 29 years old in good health.

The J gene is TRBJ1-2, the V gene TRBV30; D ambiguous. The CDR3 extends over 13 amino acids. Deletions cut 6 bases from V and 0 bases from J, with 11 bases between. CDR1 is GTSNPN, CDR2 SVGIG, per germline (reference sequence). The chain's CDR3 is CACENRTNYGYTF. CDR3 DNA: TGTGCCTGCGAGAACAGAACTAACTATGGCTACACCTTC.

This sequence joins TRBV11-2 and TRBJ1-4; 7 nucleotides line up with TRBD1. V was pared by 4 bases and J by 7 bases, with 12 bases of the junction left unmatched. This CDR3 contains 16 residues. Germline-derived CDR1 and CDR2 are SGHAT and FQNNGV. CDR3 sequence: CASSSDRVIKVEKLFF. In DNA, the CDR3 is TGTGCCAGCAGCTCCGACAGGGTCATAAAGGTTGAAAAACTGTTTTTT.

The V and J genes are TRBV7-9 and TRBJ2-3; D unresolved. CDR1 is SEHNR and CDR2 is FQNEAQ in the germline V gene (reference sequence). This CDR3 is 14 amino acids long. Between the trimmed V and J ends, which lost 1 base and 4 bases, there was a span of 9 bases. CDR3 DNA: TGTGCCAGCAGCTTAGTAGGGTTCGCAGATACGCAGTATTTT. Translation: CASSLVGFADTQYF.

With regard to this clone: A read error may be the cause here, since a much bigger clone is one base away. The chain links TRBV18 to TRBJ1-2, with no clear D. The CDR3 runs 14 residues. The V gene's germline CDR1 is KGHSH and CDR2 LQKENI. The CDR3 nucleotides are TGTGCCAGCTCAGTCCTAGGCGGTGACTATGGCCACACCTTC. Its translation: CASSVLGGDYGHTF.

J is TRBJ1-4 and V is TRBV4-1, with D possibly matching TRBD1 (5 bases). Germline CDR1 is MGHRA and CDR2 is YSYEKL. The CDR3 contains 15 residues. Trimming removed 4 bases from V and 7 bases from J, with 16 bases in between. The CDR3 spells CASSLELGPVEKLFF. Written as DNA, the CDR3 is TGCGCCAGCAGCCTGGAATTGGGGCCTGTTGAAAAACTGTTTTTT.